These 29 T cell receptor beta chains were sequenced from one sample in a study of cytomegalovirus exposure and HLA in healthy donors. 13 Jbeta primers and 60 Vbeta primers were used for the PCR. Repertoires were generated with immunoSEQ multiplex PCR, while TCRdb's copy carries only in-frame clones and drops some. The sample lists roughly 100,000 clones, approximately 16% seen once, with roughly 0.79% in the top ten. Sequencing was performed on PBMCs. These receptors were collected from a female donor in good health and CMV-seronegative.

The chain recombines TRBV9 with TRBJ2-7, with D possibly TRBD1 on 6 matching bases. CDR1 is SGDLS, CDR2 YYNGEE, per germline. CDR3 length: 15 amino acids. Trimming shortened V by 0 bases and J by 0 bases, and 10 bases separated the two germline ends. The CDR3 protein is CASSVAWDNSYEQYF. CDR3 in DNA: TGTGCCAGCAGCGTAGCTTGGGACAACTCCTACGAGCAGTACTTC.

This clone was picked up a small number of times. The rearrangement joins TRBV5-1 to TRBJ2-1; D may be TRBD2 (5 bases). The CDR3 sequence is 16 residues long. V gave up 0 bases and J gave up 1 base, with 11 bases separating them. Germline V lookup: CDR1 SGHRS, CDR2 YFSETQ. In DNA, the CDR3 is TGCGCCAGCAGCTTGGGCTTAGCGCCATCCTACAATGAGCAGTTCTTC. Encoded protein: CASSLGLAPSYNEQFF.

The V and J genes are TRBV29-1 and TRBJ1-1, with TRBD1 matching over 9 bases. The CDR3 covers 12 residues. Germline lookup yields CDR1 SQVTM and CDR2 ANQGSEA. Trimming at V came to 7 bases and at J to 4 bases, leaving 4 bases not matched to a gene. In nucleotides, the CDR3 is TGCAGCGGGACGGACAGGGGCACTGAAGCTTTCTTT. It encodes CSGTDRGTEAFF.

This clone was detected many times. The V gene is TRBV29-1, the J gene TRBJ1-1; D ambiguous. The V end lost 4 bases, the J end lost 11 bases, and 11 bases lay between the germline ends. From germline, CDR1 is SQVTM and CDR2 ANQGSEA. This CDR3 is built from 10 residues. The chain's CDR3 is CSVVNNGAFF. DNA for the CDR3: TGCAGCGTTGTCAACAACGGGGCTTTCTTT.

This chain connects TRBV11-2 to TRBJ1-5, with 7 bases lining up with TRBD1. With V trimmed by 5 bases and J by 3 bases, 4 bases remained unmatched. The CDR3 is 14 amino acids. Germline V gene sequence: CDR1 SGHAT, CDR2 FQNNGV. The CDR3 sequence: CASSKTGFNQPQHF. CDR3 coding DNA: TGTGCCAGCAGCAAGACAGGGTTCAATCAGCCCCAGCATTTT.

The chain recombines TRBV29-1 with TRBJ2-3, with D perhaps TRBD1 (5 bases). Germline loops: CDR1 SQVTM, CDR2 ANQGSEA. V lost 0 bases to trimming and J lost 2 bases, with 12 bases between them. The CDR3 runs 15 residues. CDR3 region: CSVEDARGTTDTQYF. Here the CDR3 DNA reads TGCAGCGTTGAAGACGCAAGGGGAACCACAGATACGCAGTATTTT.

The rearrangement joins TRBV29-1 to TRBJ2-5, with 9 bases matching TRBD2. J gave up 4 bases and V 4 bases, and 16 bases lay outside the gene matches. The CDR3 sequence is 17 residues long. CDR1 is SQVTM and CDR2 is ANQGSEA in the germline V gene. In DNA, the CDR3 is TGCAGCGTTGCCCCCGTTTCGAGCGGGAGGAGATTAGAGACCCAGTACTTC. This encodes CSVAPVSSGRRLETQYF. The variable domain in full, completed from reference TRBV29-1 and TRBJ2-5, reads SAVISQKPSRDICQRGTSLTIQCQVDSQVTMMFWYRQQPGQSLTLIATANQGSEATYESGFVIDKFPISRPNLTFSTLTVSNMSPEDSSIYLCSVAPVSSGRRLETQYFGPGTRLLVL.

There are a few counts of this clone. V gene TRBV28 combines with J gene TRBJ1-1; no clear D. V was shortened by 7 bases and J by 6 bases, with 9 bases between the two germline ends. CDR3 length: 11 residues. Germline loops: CDR1 MDHEN, CDR2 SYDVKM. The CDR3 DNA sequence: TGTGCCAGCACCAAAGCCGCTGAAGCTTTCTTT. Protein: CASTKAAEAFF.

The rearrangement uses TRBV9 and TRBJ2-7, with D maybe TRBD1 (5 bases). The CDR3 contains 15 residues. CDR1 and CDR2 (germline): SGDLS, YYNGEE. Trimming took 0 bases from V and 0 from J, leaving 10 bases between them. The CDR3 protein is CASSVEDTPSYEQYF. CDR3 in DNA: TGTGCCAGCAGCGTAGAGGACACCCCCTCCTACGAGCAGTACTTC.

There are a few counts of this clone. V and J are TRBV6-6 and TRBJ2-2, with 9 bases identical to TRBD1. Trimming cost V 7 bases and J 6 bases; bases outside gene matches: 6. This CDR3 region has 14 residues. Germline-derived CDR1 and CDR2 are MNHNY and SVGAGI (reference sequence). The CDR3 DNA reads TGTGCCAGCAACAGAAACAGGGGGCCCGGGGAGCTGTTTTTT. Translating it yields CASNRNRGPGELFF.

The chain uses TRBV5-7 and TRBJ1-4, with D perhaps matching TRBD1 (5 bases). TRBV5-7 is given ORF status, its function remaining uncertain. The CDR3 loop spans 14 amino acids. The germline V and J ends were trimmed by 2 bases and 5 bases, with 10 bases remaining between them. The DNA for the CDR3 is TGTGCCAGCAGCTTACGAAGGACAAATGAAAAACTGTTTTTT. It yields the protein CASSLRRTNEKLFF.

V gene TRBV15 combines with J gene TRBJ2-5; 9 nucleotides agree with TRBD2. V shed 5 bases, J shed 4 bases, and the junction held 8 bases outside the gene matches. Germline assignment: CDR1 LNHNV and CDR2 YYDKDF (reference sequence). The CDR3 runs 15 residues. CDR3 protein: CATSGGGTSLETQYF. The CDR3 region has the DNA TGTGCCACCAGCGGAGGCGGGACTAGCTTAGAGACCCAGTACTTC.

The sample holds a few counts of this clone. The chain employs TRBV5-1 and TRBJ2-3; no definite D call. This CDR3 comprises 12 residues. CDR1 is SGHRS and CDR2 is YFSETQ in the germline V gene. V shed 0 bases and J shed 6 bases, with 5 bases lying between them. CDR3 nucleotides: TGCGCCAGCAGCTTGGTCGGTGATACGCAGTATTTT. Its translation: CASSLVGDTQYF.

The J gene is TRBJ2-2, the V gene TRBV18; 10 nucleotides agree with TRBD2. The CDR3 totals 15 residues. Germline CDR1 is KGHSH and CDR2 is LQKENI. Trimming removed 4 bases from V and 5 bases from J; junction bases left unmatched: 4. Written as DNA, the CDR3 is TGTGCCAGCTCACGGACTAGCGGCAGTACCGGGGAGCTGTTTTTT. Translating gives CASSRTSGSTGELFF.

The chain couples TRBV11-2 to TRBJ1-2; 8 bases are a match to TRBD1. Germline V gene sequence: CDR1 SGHAT, CDR2 FQNNGV. The V and J ends lost 5 bases and 7 bases, in that order; junction bases with no gene match: 9. The CDR3 has 14 residues. CDR3 in amino acids: CASSRSGRGPGYTF. CDR3 nucleotides: TGTGCCAGCAGCAGGAGTGGCAGGGGGCCTGGCTACACCTTC.

The chain employs TRBV7-9 and TRBJ2-2, with a tentative D call TRBD2 (5 bases). The germline V and J ends were trimmed by 1 base and 5 bases, with 8 bases remaining between them. CDR3 length: 14 residues. Germline values: CDR1 SEHNR, CDR2 FQNEAQ (reference sequence). This chain's CDR3 is CASSLEGGTGELFF. The CDR3 DNA reads TGTGCCAGCAGCTTAGAGGGCGGGACCGGGGAGCTGTTTTTT. Supplemented by reference TRBV7-9 and TRBJ2-2, the full variable domain reads DTGVSQNPRHKITKRGQNVTFRCDPISEHNRLYWYRQTLGQGPEFLTYFQNEAQLEKSRLLSDRFSAERPKGSFSTLEIQRTEQGDSAMYLCASSLEGGTGELFFGEGSRLTVL.

The chain joins TRBV27 to TRBJ1-5; weak D call: TRBD1 (6 bases). The CDR3 spans 13 residues. Trimming pared 6 bases from V and 6 bases from J, leaving 12 bases between. The V gene's germline CDR1 is MNHEY and CDR2 SMNVEV (reference sequence). The CDR3 DNA is TGTGCCAGCAGAAACAGGGTCGGTCAGCCCCAGCATTTT. As protein: CASRNRVGQPQHF.

Only a few counts were recorded for this clone. V gene TRBV19 combines with J gene TRBJ2-7, with 8 bases lining up with TRBD1. Germline assignment: CDR1 LNHDA and CDR2 SQIVND (reference sequence). The ends lost 3 bases at V and 5 bases at J; junction bases unmatched: 9. This CDR3 contains 15 residues. CDR3 residues: CASSIDPGGADEQYF. CDR3 DNA: TGTGCCAGTAGTATCGACCCAGGGGGCGCGGACGAGCAGTACTTC.

This clone has just a few counts. The chain is built from TRBV6-6 and TRBJ2-1, with 12 positions matching TRBD2. The CDR3 has 16 amino acids. The junction had 9 bases not matched to a gene; V was cut back by 5 bases and J by 7 bases. Germline V gene data show CDR1 as MNHNY and CDR2 as SVGAGI (reference sequence). DNA for the CDR3: TGTGCCAGCAGTGCCATTCTAGCGGGGGGGCCTAATGAGCAGTTCTTC. This gives the protein CASSAILAGGPNEQFF.

Only a few counts were recorded for this clone. The chain employs TRBV2 and TRBJ2-4; 7 nucleotides line up with TRBD2. V lost 7 bases, J lost 4 bases, and 7 bases stayed unmatched. The CDR3 runs to 14 residues. Germline CDR1 reads SNHLY; CDR2 reads FYNNEI. The CDR3 nucleotides read TGTGCCAGCATCCAACCTAGCGGAAAAAACATTCAGTACTTC. Encoded protein: CASIQPSGKNIQYF. The entire variable domain, with the rest obtained from reference TRBV2 and TRBJ2-4, is as follows: EPEVTQTPSHQVTQMGQEVILRCVPISNHLYFYWYRQILGQKVEFLVSFYNNEISEKSEIFDDQFSVERPDGSNFTLKIRSTKLEDSAMYFCASIQPSGKNIQYFGAGTRLSVL.

The rearrangement uses TRBV2 and TRBJ1-4; tentative D call: TRBD1 (5 bases). The CDR3 runs 15 residues. Trimming shortened V by 6 bases and J by 4 bases, and 15 bases separated the two germline ends. Germline CDR1 and CDR2: SNHLY and FYNNEI. The CDR3 DNA follows: TGTGCCAGCAGGCCCGACAGTCCCAGTAATGAAAAACTGTTTTTT. The encoded protein is CASRPDSPSNEKLFF.

This clone was recorded a few times. This CDR3 reads CATSERTWPGNEQFF. CDR3 in DNA: TGTGCCACCAGCGAAAGGACATGGCCTGGCAATGAGCAGTTCTTC. V usage is TRBV15 and J usage is TRBJ2-1, with a weak D call TRBD1 (5 bases). Per germline, CDR1 LNHNV and CDR2 YYDKDF (reference sequence). Deletions cut 5 bases from V and 6 bases from J, with 17 bases between. The CDR3 covers 15 residues.

This clone was detected a few times. This chain uses TRBV25-1 with TRBJ2-1; 7 bases are shared with TRBD2. Trimming at V came to 1 base and at J to 9 bases, leaving 9 bases not matched to a gene. Looked up from germline, CDR1 is MGHDK and CDR2 is SYGVNS. The CDR3 has 15 residues. In DNA, the CDR3 is TGTGCCAGCAGTGAATGGGGCGGGAGTTCCAGTGAGCAGTTCTTC. Translation: CASSEWGGSSSEQFF.

This clone has more than one count but fewer than ten. The CDR3 DNA is TGTGCCAGTAGTATAGCGGGAACTGAGCAGTTCTTC. Protein sequence: CASSIAGTEQFF. The V gene is TRBV19, the J gene TRBJ2-1; D perhaps matches TRBD2 (5 bases). There are 12 residues in the CDR3. CDR1 and CDR2 from the germline V gene are LNHDA and SQIVND (reference sequence). V lost 1 base to trimming and J lost 9 bases, with 7 bases between them. Full variable domain (remainder filled in from reference TRBV19 and TRBJ2-1): DGGITQSPKYLFRKEGQNVTLSCEQNLNHDAMYWYRQDPGQGLRLIYYSQIVNDFQKGDIAEGYSVSREKKESFPLTVTSAQKNPTAFYLCASSIAGTEQFFGPGTRLTVL.

This clone has just a few counts. The chain couples TRBV15 to TRBJ1-4; D perhaps matches TRBD1 (5 bases). The germline CDR1 and CDR2 sequences are LNHNV and YYDKDF (reference sequence). The CDR3 loop spans 14 amino acids. V shed 1 base and J shed 8 bases, with 11 bases lying between them. The CDR3 spells CATSRAGGFEKLFF. DNA for the CDR3: TGTGCCACCAGCAGAGCCGGGGGATTCGAAAAACTGTTTTTT.

A few counts support this clone. V gene TRBV7-6 combines with J gene TRBJ2-2, with a tentative D call TRBD1 (6 bases). V was clipped by 3 bases and J by 6 bases, with 8 bases between them. Germline lookup yields CDR1 SGHVS and CDR2 FNYEAQ. The CDR3 covers 13 residues. This CDR3 is CASSFRTAGELFF. CDR3 DNA sequence: TGTGCCAGCAGCTTTCGGACAGCCGGGGAGCTGTTTTTT.

The gene calls are TRBV11-2 and TRBJ1-2; 7 bases are a match to TRBD1. V lost 3 bases, J lost 6 bases, and 7 bases stayed unmatched. The germline gives CDR1 SGHAT, CDR2 FQNNGV. The CDR3 runs to 14 residues. The CDR3 nucleotides are TGTGCCAGCAGCTTTGCCTCTACAGGGGATGGCTACACCTTC. Protein sequence: CASSFASTGDGYTF.

This clone turned up a few times. This rearrangement joins TRBV23-1 to TRBJ2-1, with D perhaps matching TRBD2 (5 bases). TRBV23-1 is an open reading frame whose function is uncertain. With 6 bases removed from V and 1 base from J, the gap between germline ends came to 16 bases. This CDR3 spans 16 amino acids. CDR3 in DNA: TGCGCCAGCAGCCGCTCCGAGGGAAGGTCCTACAATGAGCAGTTCTTC. It yields the protein CASSRSEGRSYNEQFF.

This clone was counted between two and nine times. The genes are TRBV4-3 and TRBJ1-3; TRBD1 matches at 9 bases. The J segment lost 4 bases and the V segment lost 0 bases, leaving 4 bases of the junction unmatched. The length of the CDR3 is 16 residues. The germline V gene has CDR1 LGHNA and CDR2 YSLEER. CDR3 protein: CASSQDYGTGGNTIYF. The CDR3 nucleotides read TGCGCCAGCAGCCAAGATTACGGGACAGGGGGAAACACCATATATTTT.